Listed below are T cell receptor beta chains from one sample, sequenced in a study of T cell repertoires in cytomegalovirus infection. TCRdb recomputed calls from the reads with MiXCR, one row per CDR3 protein. The sample comprises under 300,000 distinct CDR3 sequences, 9% to 15% of which are singletons, and 1.6% rests with the top ten. Sequenced: PBMCs. The source is a human donor in good health (CMV status not recorded). Some clones in this sample may be carry-over from other donors' samples. CDR3s include the opening cysteine and the closing phenylalanine or tryptophan. Each record gives: CDR3 protein, D gene, CDR3 length, V gene. A D gene is named only where the DNA matches it firmly.

CASSTGQGGGETQYF TRBD1 15 TRBV7-2
CASSLHQGTDTQYF . 14 TRBV5-5
CASSPGGRTEAFF . 13 TRBV7-3
CSATPSSYEQYF . 12 TRBV20-1
CASSITGAWKETQYF TRBD1 15 TRBV19
CASSFRGRVQPQHF . 14 TRBV28
CASSSPGLYTGYTF . 14 TRBV12-3/TRBV12-4
CSVEDLAGRAEQYF TRBD2 14 TRBV29-1
CAIRDTGTSGRANEFF TRBD2 16 TRBV10-3
CASSSGIAATGELFF . 15 TRBV18
CPSSPRGTLGLNYVYTF . 17 TRBV7-2
CSVLDRGDKETQYF TRBD1 14 TRBV29-1
CASSPRGSGVETQYF TRBD2 15 TRBV7-2
CASSPPPGNEQFF . 13 TRBV28
CASSQGQGRYEQYF TRBD1 14 TRBV3-1
CAISADGQNEYNEQFF . 16 TRBV10-3
CSVVEGAMNTEAFF TRBD1 14 TRBV29-1
CASSGGTALNYGYTF TRBD1 15 TRBV5-1
CASSTGQGIAEAFF TRBD1 14 TRBV19
CSARAVVVVYGYTF . 14 TRBV20-1
CSAGGPAVDEQYF . 13 TRBV20-1
CASSLTGGLNEQYF TRBD1 14 TRBV12-3/TRBV12-4
CASSPSGQVRDGYTF TRBD1 15 TRBV4-2
CASSPPAMNTEAFF . 14 TRBV18
CASSLASAGGGYTF . 14 TRBV7-2
CASRSSLLQGKDKNIQYF . 18 TRBV28
CASSLVSDNSPLHF . 14 TRBV11-2
CASSNLGEAGTGELFF . 16 TRBV6-6
CASSPRDTRDEAFF . 14 TRBV18
CSVGDQGARETQYF TRBD1 14 TRBV29-1
CSVALTGGNSPLHF TRBD1 14 TRBV29-1
CASSLGSGWEGSNTEAFF . 18 TRBV7-9
CAISDDRANYGYTF . 14 TRBV10-3
CASSLGVFEQYF . 12 TRBV12-3/TRBV12-4
CASSLTSGRVGTGELFF TRBD2 17 TRBV12-3/TRBV12-4
CASSQDWRNEQFF . 13 TRBV3-1
CASIDDHRLANEQFF . 15 TRBV19
CATAIGPSNTEAFF . 14 TRBV19
CASSRDAGGGAGEQFF TRBD2 16 TRBV7-2
CSDGAFSGNTIYF . 13 TRBV29-1
CASTRGSLGNTEAFF . 15 TRBV27
CASSTTSGSNEQYF . 14 TRBV5-1
CAAARSGWDQETQYF . 15 TRBV7-2
CASSYGLAGSDGRDTQYF TRBD2 18 TRBV6-8
CATSKRVLKNTEAFF . 15 TRBV15
CASSYSGAPDTQYF . 14 TRBV6-2/TRBV6-3
CASSLDNGDYEQYF . 14 TRBV7-2
CASRPAGSNQPQHF . 14 TRBV7-2
CSSSSSGAFF . 10 TRBV7-9
CASSFERGRWISEQYF TRBD2 16 TRBV5-1
CASTSGDTQYF . 11 TRBV7-2
CAISEGGNTEAFF . 13 TRBV10-3
CASTRQSTDTQYF . 13 TRBV11-3